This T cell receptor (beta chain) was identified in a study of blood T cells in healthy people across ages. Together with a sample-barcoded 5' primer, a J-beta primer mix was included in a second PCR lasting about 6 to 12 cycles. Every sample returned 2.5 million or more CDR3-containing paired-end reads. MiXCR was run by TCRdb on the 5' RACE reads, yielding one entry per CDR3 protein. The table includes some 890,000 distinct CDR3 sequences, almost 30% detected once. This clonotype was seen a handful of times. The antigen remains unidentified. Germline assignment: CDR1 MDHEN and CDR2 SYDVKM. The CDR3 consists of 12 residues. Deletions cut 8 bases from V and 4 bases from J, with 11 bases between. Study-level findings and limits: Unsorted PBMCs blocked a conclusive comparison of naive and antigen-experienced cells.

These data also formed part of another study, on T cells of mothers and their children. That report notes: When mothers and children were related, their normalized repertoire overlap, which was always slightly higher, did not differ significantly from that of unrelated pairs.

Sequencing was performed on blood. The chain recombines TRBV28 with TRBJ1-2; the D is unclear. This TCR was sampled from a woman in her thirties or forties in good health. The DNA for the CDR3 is TGTGCCAGCGAGGCCGGTCGCTATGGCTACACCTTC. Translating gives CASEAGRYGYTF.